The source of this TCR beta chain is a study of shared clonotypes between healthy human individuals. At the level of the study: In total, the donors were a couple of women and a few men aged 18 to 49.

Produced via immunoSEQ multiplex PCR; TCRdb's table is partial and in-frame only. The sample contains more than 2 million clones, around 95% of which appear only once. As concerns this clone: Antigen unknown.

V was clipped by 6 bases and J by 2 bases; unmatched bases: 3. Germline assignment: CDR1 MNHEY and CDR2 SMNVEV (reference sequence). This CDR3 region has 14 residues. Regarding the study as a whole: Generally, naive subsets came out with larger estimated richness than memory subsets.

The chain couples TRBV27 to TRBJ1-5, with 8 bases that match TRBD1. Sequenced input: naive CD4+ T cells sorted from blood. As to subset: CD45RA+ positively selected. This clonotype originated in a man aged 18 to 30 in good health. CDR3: CASRQGGGNQPQHF. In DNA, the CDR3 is TGTGCCAGCAGACAGGGGGGAGGCAATCAGCCCCAGCATTTT.